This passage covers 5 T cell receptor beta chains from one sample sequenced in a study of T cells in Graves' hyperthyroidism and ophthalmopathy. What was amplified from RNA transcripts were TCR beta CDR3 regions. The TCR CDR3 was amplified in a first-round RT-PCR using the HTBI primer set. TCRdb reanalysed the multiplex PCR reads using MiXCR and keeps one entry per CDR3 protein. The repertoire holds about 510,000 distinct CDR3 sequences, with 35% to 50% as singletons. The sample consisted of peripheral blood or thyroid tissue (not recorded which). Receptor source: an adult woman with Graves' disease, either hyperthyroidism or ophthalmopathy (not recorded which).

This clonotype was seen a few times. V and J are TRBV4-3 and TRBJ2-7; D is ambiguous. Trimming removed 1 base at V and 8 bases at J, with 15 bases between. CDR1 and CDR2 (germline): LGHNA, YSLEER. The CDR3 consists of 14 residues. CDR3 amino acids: CASSQGNGAYKQYF. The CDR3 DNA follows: TGCGCCAGCAGCCAAGGGAATGGCGCCTATAAGCAGTACTTC.

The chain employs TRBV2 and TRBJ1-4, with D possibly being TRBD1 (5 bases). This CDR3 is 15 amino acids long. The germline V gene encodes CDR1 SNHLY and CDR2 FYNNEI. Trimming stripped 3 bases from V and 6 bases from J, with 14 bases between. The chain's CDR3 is CASSDRGSNYEKLFF. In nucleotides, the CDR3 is TGTGCCAGCAGTGATAGGGGCAGTAACTATGAAAAACTGTTTTTT.

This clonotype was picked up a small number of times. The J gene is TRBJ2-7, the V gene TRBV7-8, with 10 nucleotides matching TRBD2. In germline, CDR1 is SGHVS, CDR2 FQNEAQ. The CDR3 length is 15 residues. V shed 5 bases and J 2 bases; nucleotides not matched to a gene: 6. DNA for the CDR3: TGTGCCAGCAGCCCAACTAGCGGGGTCCCCTACGAGCAGTACTTC. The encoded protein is CASSPTSGVPYEQYF.

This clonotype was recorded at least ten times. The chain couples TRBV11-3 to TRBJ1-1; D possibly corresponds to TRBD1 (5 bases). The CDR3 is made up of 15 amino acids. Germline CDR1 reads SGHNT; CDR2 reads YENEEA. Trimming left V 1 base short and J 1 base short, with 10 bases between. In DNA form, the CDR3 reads TGTGCCAGCAGCTTAGGGGCAGGGAAGAACACTGAAGCTTTCTTT. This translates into CASSLGAGKNTEAFF.

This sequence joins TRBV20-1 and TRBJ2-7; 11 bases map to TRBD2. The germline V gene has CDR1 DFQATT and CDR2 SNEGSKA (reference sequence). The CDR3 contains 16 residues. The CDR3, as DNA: TGCGCCGTGCAAGGTAGCGGGAGGGCCGCTTCCTACGAGCAGTACTTC. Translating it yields CAVQGSGRAASYEQYF.